This entry lists 10 T cell receptor beta chains sequenced from one sample in a study of massively parallel sequencing of T cell beta chains. TCRdb re-analysed the 5' RACE reads in MiXCR, keeping a single row per CDR3 protein. Altogether about 4,200 distinct CDR3 sequences are present, around 38% being singletons, with the ten largest covering 2.9%. The sample taken for sequencing was commercial RNA from peripheral blood pooled from many donors. These TCRs come from a pool of human donors in good health; the sample was commercial RNA pooled from many donors.

This clonotype was found a few times. The chain has TRBV20-1 and TRBJ1-5; D remains unclear. V was cut by 3 bases and J by 4 bases, with 13 bases left in between. The CDR3 spans 14 residues. Germline CDR1 DFQATT, CDR2 SNEGSKA (reference sequence). CDR3: CSASLGQANQPQHF. The CDR3 DNA reads TGCAGTGCTAGTTTAGGGCAGGCAAATCAGCCCCAGCATTTT.

The chain carries TRBV29-1 and TRBJ2-3; possibly TRBD2 for D (6 bases). V lost 7 bases and J 3 bases, leaving 14 bases between the germline ends. Germline-derived CDR1 and CDR2 are SQVTM and ANQGSEA. The CDR3 is made up of 13 amino acids. The CDR3 nucleotides read TGCAGCGCCGAGGTGGGGGGTACAGATACGCAGTATTTT. Protein: CSAEVGGTDTQYF.

This clonotype was observed a handful of times. The chain employs TRBV3-1 and TRBJ1-2; D remains ambiguous. Per the germline V gene, CDR1 is LGHDT and CDR2 is YNNKEL (reference sequence). CDR3 size: 12 residues. Trimming cost V 1 base and J 4 bases, with 4 bases left between them. CDR3 region: CASSQGLYGYTF. The DNA for the CDR3 is TGTGCCAGCAGCCAAGGCCTCTATGGCTACACCTTC. Using reference TRBV3-1 and TRBJ1-2 for the parts outside the CDR3, the full variable domain is DTAVSQTPKYLVTQMGNDKSIKCEQNLGHDTMYWYKQDSKKFLKIMFSYNNKELIINETVPNRFSPKSPDKAHLNLHINSLELGDSAVYFCASSQGLYGYTFGSGTRLTVV.

V usage is TRBV18 and J usage is TRBJ1-5; D is unresolved. The germline gives CDR1 KGHSH, CDR2 LQKENI. The CDR3 runs to 13 residues. Between the trimmed V and J ends, which lost 0 bases and 1 base, there was a span of 1 base. The DNA for the CDR3 is TGTGCCAGCTCACCACCCAGCAATCAGCCCCAGCATTTT. This translates into CASSPPSNQPQHF. The variable domain in full, with the rest retrieved from reference TRBV18 and TRBJ1-5, is NAGVMQNPRHLVRRRGQEARLRCSPMKGHSHVYWYRQLPEEGLKFMVYLQKENIIDESGMPKERFSAEFPKEGPSILRIQQVVRGDSAAYFCASSPPSNQPQHFGDGTRLSIL.

This clonotype was recorded once. The J gene is TRBJ2-1, the V gene TRBV5-2. TRBV5-2 corresponds to a pseudogene. This CDR3 has 12 residues. In DNA, the CDR3 is TGTGCCAGCACCTTGCTCTACAATGAGCAGTTCTTC. It encodes CASTLLYNEQFF.

V gene TRBV4-2 combines with J gene TRBJ2-5; 9 positions match TRBD2. Per the germline V gene, CDR1 is LGHNA and CDR2 is YNFKEQ. The CDR3 runs 15 residues. The J segment lost 6 bases and the V segment lost 4 bases, leaving 9 bases of the junction unmatched. The CDR3 sequence: CASSPSGLAGKTQYF. CDR3 DNA sequence: TGTGCCAGCAGCCCATCGGGGCTAGCGGGAAAGACCCAGTACTTC.

V and J are TRBV7-6 and TRBJ2-2; no clear D. Germline V CDR1 and CDR2: SGHVS, FNYEAQ. The length of the CDR3 is 15 residues. The V and J ends lost 0 bases and 1 base respectively, with 6 bases between them. The CDR3 loop reads CASSLAWQNTGELFF. CDR3 bases: TGTGCCAGCAGCTTAGCGTGGCAGAACACCGGGGAGCTGTTTTTT.

The chain employs TRBV5-1 and TRBJ2-1; D is tentatively TRBD1 or TRBD2 (6 bases each). The CDR3 covers 14 residues. Germline V gene sequence: CDR1 SGHRS, CDR2 YFSETQ. V was pared by 4 bases and J by 6 bases, with 14 bases between. DNA of the CDR3: TGCGCCAGCAGCACGCCCGGGGGCAGCAATGAGCAGTTCTTC. Translation: CASSTPGGSNEQFF. The variable domain in full, completed from reference TRBV5-1 and TRBJ2-1, reads KAGVTQTPRYLIKTRGQQVTLSCSPISGHRSVSWYQQTPGQGLQFLFEYFSETQRNKGNFPGRFSGRQFSNSRSEMNVSTLELGDSALYLCASSTPGGSNEQFFGPGTRLTVL.

This clonotype was detected only a few times. The rearrangement uses TRBV6-2 or TRBV6-3 and TRBJ2-1; D remains unclear. Germline CDR1 MNHEY, CDR2 SVGEGT. V dropped 5 bases and J dropped 10 bases, with 9 bases sitting between them. This CDR3 spans 11 amino acids. The CDR3 sequence: CASSRIEEQFF. In nucleotides, the CDR3 is TGTGCCAGCAGTAGAATTGAGGAGCAGTTCTTC.

The V and J genes are TRBV7-2 and TRBJ2-3, with D possibly called TRBD1 or TRBD2 (5 bases each). CDR3 length: 15 amino acids. Germline V lookup: CDR1 SGHTA, CDR2 FQGNSA. V was cut by 3 bases and J by 0 bases, with 10 bases left in between. This CDR3 is CASSFLWGSTDTQYF. The CDR3 nucleotides are TGTGCCAGCAGCTTTCTATGGGGGAGCACAGATACGCAGTATTTT. Complete variable domain (other parts from reference TRBV7-2 and TRBJ2-3): GAGVSQSPSNKVTEKGKDVELRCDPISGHTALYWYRQSLGQGLEFLIYFQGNSAPDKSGLPSDRFSAERTGGSVSTLTIQRTQQEDSAVYLCASSFLWGSTDTQYFGPGTRLTVL.